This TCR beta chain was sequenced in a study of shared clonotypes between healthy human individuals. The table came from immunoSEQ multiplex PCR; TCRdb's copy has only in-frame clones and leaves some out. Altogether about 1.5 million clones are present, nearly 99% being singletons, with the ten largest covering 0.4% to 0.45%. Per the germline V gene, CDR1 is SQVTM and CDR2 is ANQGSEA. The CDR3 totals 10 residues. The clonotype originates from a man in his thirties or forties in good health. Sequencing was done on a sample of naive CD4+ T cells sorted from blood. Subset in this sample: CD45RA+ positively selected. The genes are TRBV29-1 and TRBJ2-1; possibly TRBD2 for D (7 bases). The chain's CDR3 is CGGGAGEQFF. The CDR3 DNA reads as TGCGGAGGGGGGGCCGGTGAGCAGTTCTTC.